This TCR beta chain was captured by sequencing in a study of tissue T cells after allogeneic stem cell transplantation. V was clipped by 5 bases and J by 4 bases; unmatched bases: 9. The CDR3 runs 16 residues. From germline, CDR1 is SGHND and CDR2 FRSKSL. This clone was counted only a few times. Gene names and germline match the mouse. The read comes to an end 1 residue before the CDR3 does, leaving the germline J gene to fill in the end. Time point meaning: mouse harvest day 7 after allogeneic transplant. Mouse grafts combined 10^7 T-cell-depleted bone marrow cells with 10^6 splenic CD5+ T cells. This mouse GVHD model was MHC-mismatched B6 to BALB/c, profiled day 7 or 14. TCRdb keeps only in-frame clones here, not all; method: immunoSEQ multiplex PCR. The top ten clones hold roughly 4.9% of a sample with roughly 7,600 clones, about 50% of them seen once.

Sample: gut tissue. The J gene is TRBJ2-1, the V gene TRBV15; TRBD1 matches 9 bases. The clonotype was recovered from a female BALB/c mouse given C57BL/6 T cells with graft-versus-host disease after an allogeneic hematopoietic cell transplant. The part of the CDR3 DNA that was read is TGTGCCAGCAGTACCGGGACAGGGAGATTTTATGCTGAGCAGTTC. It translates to CASSTGTGRFYAEQF. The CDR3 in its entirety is CASSTGTGRFYAEQFF.